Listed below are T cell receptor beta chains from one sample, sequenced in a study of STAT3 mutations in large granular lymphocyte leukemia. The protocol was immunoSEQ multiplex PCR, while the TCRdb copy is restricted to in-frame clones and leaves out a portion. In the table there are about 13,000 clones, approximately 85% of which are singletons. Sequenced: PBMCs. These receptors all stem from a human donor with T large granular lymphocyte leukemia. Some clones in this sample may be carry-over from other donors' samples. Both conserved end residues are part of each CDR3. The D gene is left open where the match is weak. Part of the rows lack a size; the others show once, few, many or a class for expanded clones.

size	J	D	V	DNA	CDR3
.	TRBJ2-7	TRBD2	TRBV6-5	TGTGCCAGCAGGCCCGGGACTAGCGGTTCCTACGAGCAGTACTTC	CASRPGTSGSYEQYF
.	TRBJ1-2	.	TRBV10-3	TGTGCCATCAGTGCGGGGGGAGGGGGTATCGACTATGGCTACACCTTC	CAISAGGGGIDYGYTF
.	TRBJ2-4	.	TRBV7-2	TGTGCCAGCAGCTTAGCTACAGGACAGATGTCCACCAAAAACATTCAGTACTTC	CASSLATGQMSTKNIQYF
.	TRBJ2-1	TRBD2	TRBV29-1	TGCAGCGTTGAAGTACTAGCGGGAGAGGAGCAGTTCTTC	CSVEVLAGEEQFF
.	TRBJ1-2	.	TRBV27	TGTGCCAGCAGTTGGAATTGGGACTCGTGGTATGGCTACACCTTC	CASSWNWDSWYGYTF
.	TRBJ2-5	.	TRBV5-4	TGTGCCAGCAGCTTGAGTCAACCGGGAAAGGAGACCCAGTACTTC	CASSLSQPGKETQYF
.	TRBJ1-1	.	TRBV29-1	TGCAGCTTTGCCGGCACGAACACTGAAGCTTTCTTT	CSFAGTNTEAFF
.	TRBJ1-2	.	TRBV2	TGTGCCAGCAGACCAGATCGGTGGGGGACGGGGGGCTACACCTTC	CASRPDRWGTGGYTF
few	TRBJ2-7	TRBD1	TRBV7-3	TGTGCCAGCAGCTTTCTAGGGCGGGGGACAGGGTGGCACGAGCAGTACTTC	CASSFLGRGTGWHEQYF
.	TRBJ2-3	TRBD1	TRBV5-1	TGCGCCAGCAGCTCCGGACAGGTCTCCGGAGACACAGATACGCAGTATTTT	CASSSGQVSGDTDTQYF
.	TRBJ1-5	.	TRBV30	TGTGCCTGGAGCCTGGCGGGTGATCAGCCCCAGCATTTT	CAWSLAGDQPQHF
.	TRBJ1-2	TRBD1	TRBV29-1	TGCAGCGCCCAAGCGAATACCGGGACAGGGTTATATGGCTACACCTTC	CSAQANTGTGLYGYTF
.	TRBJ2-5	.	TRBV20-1	TGCAGTGGACAGTTCCAAGAGACCCAGTACTTC	CSGQFQETQYF
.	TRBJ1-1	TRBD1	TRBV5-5	TGTGCCAGCAGCACATGGACAGGGGATGTGTTCACTGAAGCTTTCTTT	CASSTWTGDVFTEAFF
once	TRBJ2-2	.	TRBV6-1	TGTGCCAGCAGTGATTTTGGCGGGGAGCTGTTTTTT	CASSDFGGELFF
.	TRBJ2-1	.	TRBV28	TGTGCCAGCAAAGGGGGGAGTACCTACAATGAGCAGTTCTTC	CASKGGSTYNEQFF
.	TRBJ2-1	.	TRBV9	TGTGCCAGCAGCCTGGACAATGAGCAGTTCTTC	CASSLDNEQFF
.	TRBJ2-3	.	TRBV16	TGTGCCAGCAGCCAATCGAGGAGGAGCTCAGATACGCAGTATTTT	CASSQSRRSSDTQYF
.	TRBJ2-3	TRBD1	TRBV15	TGTGCCACCAGCAGAGGACTGGGACAGACCACAGATACGCAGTATTTT	CATSRGLGQTTDTQYF
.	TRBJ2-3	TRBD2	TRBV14	TGTGCCAGCAGCCAGGGACTAGCGGAGAATACGCAGTATTTT	CASSQGLAENTQYF
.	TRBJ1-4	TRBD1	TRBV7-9	TGTGCCAGCAGCCCCACTGACAGGGGGCGCTTCGAAAAACTGTTTTTT	CASSPTDRGRFEKLFF
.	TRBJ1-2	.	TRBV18	TGTGCCAGCTCAGGGGCCTATGGCTACACCTTC	CASSGAYGYTF
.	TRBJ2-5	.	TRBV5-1	TGCGCCAGCAGCCCGGGAGTTGGTAGAATGGGGCAGACCCAGTACTTC	CASSPGVGRMGQTQYF
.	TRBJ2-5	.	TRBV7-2	TGTGCCAGCAGCAGCCAGGCTTCCCGGAAGCAAGAGACCCAGTACTTC	CASSSQASRKQETQYF
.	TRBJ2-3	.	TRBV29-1	TGCAGCGTTGATAGGGACGGCACAGATACGCAGTATTTT	CSVDRDGTDTQYF
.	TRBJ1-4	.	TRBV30	TGTGCCTGGAGTCCGCTCCAATGGGGCGAGGGTGAAAAACTGTTTTTT	CAWSPLQWGEGEKLFF
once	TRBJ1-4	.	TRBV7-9	TGTGCCAGCAGCTTGGGGCCAACTAATGAAAAACTGTTTTTT	CASSLGPTNEKLFF
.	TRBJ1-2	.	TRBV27	TGTGCCAGCAGTTTCGGTTGGGGGAACTATGGCTACACCTTC	CASSFGWGNYGYTF
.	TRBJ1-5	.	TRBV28	TGTGCCAGCAGTCCCTACGGGGCCCAGCATTTT	CASSPYGAQHF
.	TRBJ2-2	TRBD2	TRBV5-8	TGTGCCAGCAAGGACGGGAGGGAGGTCACCGGGGAGCTGTTTTTT	CASKDGREVTGELFF
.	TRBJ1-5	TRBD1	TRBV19	TGTGCCAGTAGTATAGGCGGGACAGGGCCTAGCAATCAGCCCCAGCATTTT	CASSIGGTGPSNQPQHF
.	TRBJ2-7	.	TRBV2	TGTGCCAGCAGTGTAGAACTCTACGAGCAGTACTTC	CASSVELYEQYF
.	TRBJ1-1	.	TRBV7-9	TGTGCCAGCAGCCAGGAGGGAGTTGGGACTGAAGCTTTCTTT	CASSQEGVGTEAFF
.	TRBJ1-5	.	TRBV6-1	TGTGCCAGCAGTCCCTGGGGCAATAGCAATCAGCCCCAGCATTTT	CASSPWGNSNQPQHF
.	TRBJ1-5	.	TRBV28	TGTGCCAGCGGAGGTGCGGGGGGGGAATGGCAGCCCCAGCATTTT	CASGGAGGEWQPQHF
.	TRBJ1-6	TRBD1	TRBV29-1	TGCAGCGTTAGACAGGGGGTTGATTCACCCCTCCACTTT	CSVRQGVDSPLHF
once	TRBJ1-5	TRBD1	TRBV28	TGTGCCAGCAGGGGACAGGGAAGGCAGCCCCAGCATTTT	CASRGQGRQPQHF